This T cell receptor (beta chain) was sequenced in a study of cytomegalovirus exposure and HLA in healthy donors. General study findings and limits: Investigators reported fewer than 200 TCR beta chains as tied to cytomegalovirus. A few chains tied to CMV proved CMV antigen-specific in vitro. For cytomegalovirus status, the classifier reportedly gave diagnoses with high specificity and sensitivity.

About this clone: Its specificity is unknown. Other nucleotide sequences in the sample specify the same CDR3.

Germline CDR1 SGDLS, CDR2 YYNGEE. V was clipped by 3 bases and J by 4 bases, with 10 bases between them. This CDR3 has 14 residues. The method was immunoSEQ multiplex PCR; TCRdb's version includes in-frame clones alone and lacks a portion of them. The sample has about 350,000 clones, approximately 86% seen once. Sequences were obtained from PBMCs. The chain has TRBV9 and TRBJ2-2; D is perhaps TRBD1 (6 bases). The sequence was collected from a woman aged 25 to 45 in good health and CMV-seropositive. CDR3 in DNA: TGTGCCAGCAGCGGAGGACAGAGCACCGGGGAGCTGTTTTTT. It specifies CASSGGQSTGELFF.